Reported below is one T cell receptor beta chain. Its antigen is as yet unknown. Additional DNA sequences in this sample encode the identical CDR3. The sample comes from a study of shared clonotypes between healthy human individuals. Study-wide background: Sampling drew on donors who were a couple of women and a few men aged 18 to 49. Points from the study as a whole: Naive subsets generally exceeded memory subsets in estimated richness. The researchers took only blood, and tissue repertoires probably look different.

V was shortened by 0 bases and J by 6 bases, with 6 bases between the two germline ends. This CDR3 has 13 residues. Germline-derived CDR1 and CDR2 are SGHTA and FQGTGA. Authors' methods: ImmunoSEQ only sent back junction sequences with no quality scores, so filtering was done differently. Some clones are missing from TCRdb's copy, which holds only in-frame ones; the method was immunoSEQ multiplex PCR. V, J and clone size derive from that table, while D and trimming were established from the DNA sequence. The sample lists 2.3 million or so clones; approximately 95% were seen once. The receptor was isolated from a man aged 18-30 years in good health. Some clones in this sample may be carry-over from other donors' samples. The sample taken for sequencing was naive CD4+ T cells from PBMCs. The subset is: CD45RA+ positively selected. The V gene is TRBV7-3, the J gene TRBJ2-1; D gene uncertain. CDR3 protein: CASSLTRGNEQFF. The CDR3 nucleotides read TGTGCCAGCAGCTTAACGAGAGGCAATGAGCAGTTCTTC.